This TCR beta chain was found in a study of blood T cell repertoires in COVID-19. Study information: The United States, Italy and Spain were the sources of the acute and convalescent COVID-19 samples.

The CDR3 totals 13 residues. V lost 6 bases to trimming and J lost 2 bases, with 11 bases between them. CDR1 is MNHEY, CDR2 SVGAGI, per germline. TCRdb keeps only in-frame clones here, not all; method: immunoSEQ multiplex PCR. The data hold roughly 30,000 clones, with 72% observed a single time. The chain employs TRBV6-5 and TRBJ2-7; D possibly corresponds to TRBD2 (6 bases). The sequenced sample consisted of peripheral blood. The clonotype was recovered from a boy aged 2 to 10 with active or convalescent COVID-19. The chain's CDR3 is CASSRDSAYEQYF. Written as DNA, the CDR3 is TGTGCCAGCAGCCGGGACTCCGCCTACGAGCAGTACTTC.